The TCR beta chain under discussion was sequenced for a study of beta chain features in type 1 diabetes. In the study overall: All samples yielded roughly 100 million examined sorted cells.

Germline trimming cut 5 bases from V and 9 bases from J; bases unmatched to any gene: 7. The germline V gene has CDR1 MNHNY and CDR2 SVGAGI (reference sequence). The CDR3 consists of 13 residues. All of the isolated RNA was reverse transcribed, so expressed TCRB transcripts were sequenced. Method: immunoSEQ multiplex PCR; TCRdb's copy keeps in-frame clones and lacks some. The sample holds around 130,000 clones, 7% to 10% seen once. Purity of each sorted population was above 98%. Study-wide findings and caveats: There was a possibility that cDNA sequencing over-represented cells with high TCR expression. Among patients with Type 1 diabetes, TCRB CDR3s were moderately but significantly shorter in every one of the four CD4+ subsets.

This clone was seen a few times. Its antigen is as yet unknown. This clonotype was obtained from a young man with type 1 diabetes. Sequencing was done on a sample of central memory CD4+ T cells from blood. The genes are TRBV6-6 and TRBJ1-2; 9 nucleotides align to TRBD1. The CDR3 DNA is TGTGCCAGCAGTAAAAGGACAGGGGAAAGCTACACCTTC. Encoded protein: CASSKRTGESYTF.